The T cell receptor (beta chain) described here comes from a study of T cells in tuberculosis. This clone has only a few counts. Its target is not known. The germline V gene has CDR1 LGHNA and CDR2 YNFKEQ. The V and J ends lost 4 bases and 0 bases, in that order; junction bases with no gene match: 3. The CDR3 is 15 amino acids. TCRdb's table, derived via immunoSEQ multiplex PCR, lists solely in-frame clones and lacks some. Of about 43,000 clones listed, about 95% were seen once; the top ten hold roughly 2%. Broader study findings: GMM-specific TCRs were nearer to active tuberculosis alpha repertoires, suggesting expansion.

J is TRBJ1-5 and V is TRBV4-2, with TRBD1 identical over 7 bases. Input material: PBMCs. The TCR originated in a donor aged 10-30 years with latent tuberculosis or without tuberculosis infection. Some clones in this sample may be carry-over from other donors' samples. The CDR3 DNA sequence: TGTGCCAGCAGCCTTCAGGGGGATAGCAATCAGCCCCAGCATTTT. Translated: CASSLQGDSNQPQHF.